This T cell receptor beta chain was captured by sequencing in a study of blood T cell repertoires in COVID-19. The CDR3 has 15 amino acids. The V gene's germline CDR1 is MGHRA and CDR2 YSYEKL. Trimming took off 4 bases at V and 1 base at J, with 13 bases between the two ends. Sequencing was performed with immunoSEQ multiplex PCR; in TCRdb, only in-frame clones are kept and a portion is missing. The data contain 240,000 or so clones, around 90% of them singletons. The TCR originated in a woman aged 25-40 years with acute or convalescent COVID-19. The chain couples TRBV4-1 to TRBJ1-1; possibly TRBD1 for D (5 bases). Sequences were obtained from peripheral blood. CDR3 DNA: TGCGCCAGCAGCCGGGAGGGGTCGGGGAACACTGAAGCTTTCTTT. Translating it yields CASSREGSGNTEAFF.